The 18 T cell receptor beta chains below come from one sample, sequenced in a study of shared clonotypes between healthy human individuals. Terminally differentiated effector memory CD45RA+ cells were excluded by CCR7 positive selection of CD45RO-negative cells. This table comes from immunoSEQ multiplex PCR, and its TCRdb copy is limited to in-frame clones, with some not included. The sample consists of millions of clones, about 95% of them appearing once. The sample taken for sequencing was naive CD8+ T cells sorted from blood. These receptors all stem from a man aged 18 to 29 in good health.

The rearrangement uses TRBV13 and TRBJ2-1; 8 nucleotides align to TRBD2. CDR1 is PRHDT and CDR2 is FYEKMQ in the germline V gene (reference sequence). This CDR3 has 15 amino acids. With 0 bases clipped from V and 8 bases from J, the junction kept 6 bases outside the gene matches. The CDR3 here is CASSLGGGVWDEQFF. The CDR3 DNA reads TGTGCCAGCAGCTTAGGCGGGGGGGTTTGGGATGAGCAGTTCTTC. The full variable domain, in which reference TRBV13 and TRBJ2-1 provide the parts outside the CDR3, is AAGVIQSPRHLIKEKRETATLKCYPIPRHDTVYWYQQGPGQDPQFLISFYEKMQSDKGSIPDRFSAQQFSDYHSELNMSSLELGDSALYFCASSLGGGVWDEQFFGPGTRLTVL.

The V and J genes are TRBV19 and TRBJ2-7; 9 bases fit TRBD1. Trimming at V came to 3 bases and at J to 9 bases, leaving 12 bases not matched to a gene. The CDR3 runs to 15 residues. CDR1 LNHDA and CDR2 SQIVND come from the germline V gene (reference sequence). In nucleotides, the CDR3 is TGTGCCAGTAGTATGTCGGGCGGGACAGGGATCGGGCAGTACTTC. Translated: CASSMSGGTGIGQYF.

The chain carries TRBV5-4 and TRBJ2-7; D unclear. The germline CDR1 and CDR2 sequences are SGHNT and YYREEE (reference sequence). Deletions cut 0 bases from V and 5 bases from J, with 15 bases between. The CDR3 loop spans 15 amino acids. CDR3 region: CASSLASLSSNEQYF. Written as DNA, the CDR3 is TGTGCCAGCAGCTTGGCCTCTCTTAGTAGCAACGAGCAGTACTTC.

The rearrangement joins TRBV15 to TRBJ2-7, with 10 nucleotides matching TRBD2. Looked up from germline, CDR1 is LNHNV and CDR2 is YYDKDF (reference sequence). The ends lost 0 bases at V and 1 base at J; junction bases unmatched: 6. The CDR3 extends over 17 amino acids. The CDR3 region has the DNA TGTGCCACCAGCAGAGATCAAAGCGGGAGGGGTTCCTACGAGCAGTACTTC. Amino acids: CATSRDQSGRGSYEQYF.

DNA for the CDR3: TGCGCCAGCAGCCAAGATCCTACGGAAGATACGCAGTATTTT. Translating it yields CASSQDPTEDTQYF. This chain connects TRBV4-1 to TRBJ2-3, with D unresolved. V was trimmed by 0 bases and J by 5 bases, leaving 9 bases between them. The CDR3 is made up of 14 amino acids. Germline assignment: CDR1 MGHRA and CDR2 YSYEKL.

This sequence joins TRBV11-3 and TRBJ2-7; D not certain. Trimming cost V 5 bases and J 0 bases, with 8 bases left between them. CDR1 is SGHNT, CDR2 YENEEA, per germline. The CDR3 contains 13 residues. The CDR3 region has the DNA TGTGCCAGCAGCGGCGGTACCTCCTACGAGCAGTACTTC. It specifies CASSGGTSYEQYF.

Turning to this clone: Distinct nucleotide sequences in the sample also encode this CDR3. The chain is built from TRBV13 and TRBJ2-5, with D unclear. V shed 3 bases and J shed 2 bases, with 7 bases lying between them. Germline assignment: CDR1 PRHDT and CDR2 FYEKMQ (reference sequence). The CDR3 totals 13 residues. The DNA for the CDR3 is TGTGCCAGCAGCTTGGGCAGTCAAGAGACCCAGTACTTC. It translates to CASSLGSQETQYF. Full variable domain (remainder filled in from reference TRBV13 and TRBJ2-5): AAGVIQSPRHLIKEKRETATLKCYPIPRHDTVYWYQQGPGQDPQFLISFYEKMQSDKGSIPDRFSAQQFSDYHSELNMSSLELGDSALYFCASSLGSQETQYFGPGTRLLVL.

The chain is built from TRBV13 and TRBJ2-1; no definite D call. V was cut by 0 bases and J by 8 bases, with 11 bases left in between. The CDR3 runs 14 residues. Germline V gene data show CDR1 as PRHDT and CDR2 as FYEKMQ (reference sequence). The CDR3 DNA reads TGTGCCAGCAGCTTAGGCAGGAGTGTCGATGAGCAGTTCTTC. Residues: CASSLGRSVDEQFF.

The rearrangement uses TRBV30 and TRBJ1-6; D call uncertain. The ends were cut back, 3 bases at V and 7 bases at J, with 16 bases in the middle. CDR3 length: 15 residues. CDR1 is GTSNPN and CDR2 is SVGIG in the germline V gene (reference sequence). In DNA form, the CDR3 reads TGTGCCTGGAGCCGAGAGGATACCCGAAATTCACCCCTCCACTTT. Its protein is CAWSREDTRNSPLHF. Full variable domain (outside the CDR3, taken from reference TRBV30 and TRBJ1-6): SQTIHQWPATLVQPVGSPLSLECTVEGTSNPNLYWYRQAAGRGLQLLFYSVGIGQISSEVPQNLSASRPQDRQFILSSKKLLLSDSGFYLCAWSREDTRNSPLHFGNGTRLTVT.

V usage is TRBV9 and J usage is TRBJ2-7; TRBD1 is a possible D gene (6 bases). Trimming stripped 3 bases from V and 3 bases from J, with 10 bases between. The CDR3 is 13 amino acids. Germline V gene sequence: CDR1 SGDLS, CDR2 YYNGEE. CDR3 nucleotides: TGTGCCAGCAGCGCAGCACAGGGCTACGAGCAGTACTTC. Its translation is CASSAAQGYEQYF.

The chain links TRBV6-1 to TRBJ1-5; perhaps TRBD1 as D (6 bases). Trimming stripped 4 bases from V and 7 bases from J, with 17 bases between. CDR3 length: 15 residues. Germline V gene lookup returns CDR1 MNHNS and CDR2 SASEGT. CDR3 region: CASSGRDIASQPQHF. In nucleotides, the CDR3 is TGTGCCAGCAGTGGCCGGGACATCGCTTCCCAGCCCCAGCATTTT.

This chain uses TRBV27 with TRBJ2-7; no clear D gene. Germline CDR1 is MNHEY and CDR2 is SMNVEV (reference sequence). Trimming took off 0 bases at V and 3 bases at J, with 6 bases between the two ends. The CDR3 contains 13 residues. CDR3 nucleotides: TGTGCCAGCAGTTTATCACACCGCTACGAGCAGTACTTC. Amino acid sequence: CASSLSHRYEQYF.

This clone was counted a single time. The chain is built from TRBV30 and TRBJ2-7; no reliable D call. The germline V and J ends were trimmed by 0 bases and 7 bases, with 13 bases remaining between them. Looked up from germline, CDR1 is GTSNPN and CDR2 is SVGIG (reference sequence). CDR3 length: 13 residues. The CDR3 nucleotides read TGTGCCTGGAGTGTAGTAACCTTGGGGGAGCAGTACTTC. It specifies CAWSVVTLGEQYF.

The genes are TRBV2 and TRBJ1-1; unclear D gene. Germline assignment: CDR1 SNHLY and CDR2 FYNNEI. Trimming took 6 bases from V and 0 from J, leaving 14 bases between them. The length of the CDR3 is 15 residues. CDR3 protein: CASSPNLQLNTEAFF. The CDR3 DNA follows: TGTGCCAGCAGCCCAAACTTACAGTTGAACACTGAAGCTTTCTTT.

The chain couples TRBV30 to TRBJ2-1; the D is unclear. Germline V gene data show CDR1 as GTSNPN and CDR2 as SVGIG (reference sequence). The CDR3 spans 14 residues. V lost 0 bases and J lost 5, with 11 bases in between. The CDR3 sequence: CAWSVGQPNNEQFF. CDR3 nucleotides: TGTGCCTGGAGTGTAGGGCAGCCCAACAATGAGCAGTTCTTC.

CDR3 sequence: CASSHTGSSPEAFF. CDR3 bases: TGCGCCAGCAGCCATACAGGCTCCTCCCCTGAAGCTTTCTTT. This chain links TRBV4-3 with TRBJ1-1, with a tentative D call TRBD1 (5 bases). CDR1 and CDR2 (germline): LGHNA, YSLEER. The CDR3 contains 14 residues. With 3 bases removed from V and 6 bases from J, the gap between germline ends came to 14 bases.

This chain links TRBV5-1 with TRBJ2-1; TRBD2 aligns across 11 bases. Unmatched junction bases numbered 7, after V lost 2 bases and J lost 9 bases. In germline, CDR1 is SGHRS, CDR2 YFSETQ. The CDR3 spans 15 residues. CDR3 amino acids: CASSFSGRAVIEQFF. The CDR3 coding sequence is TGCGCCAGCAGCTTTAGCGGGAGGGCCGTTATTGAGCAGTTCTTC.

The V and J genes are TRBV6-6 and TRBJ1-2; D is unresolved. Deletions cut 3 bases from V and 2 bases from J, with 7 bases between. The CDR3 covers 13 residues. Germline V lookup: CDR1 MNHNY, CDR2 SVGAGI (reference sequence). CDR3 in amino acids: CASSYTQNYGYTF. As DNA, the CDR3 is TGTGCCAGCAGTTATACACAGAACTATGGCTACACCTTC.